Below are 3 T cell receptor beta chains sequenced from a single sample in a study of blood T cell repertoires in COVID-19. Libraries were prepared by immunoSEQ multiplex PCR; TCRdb keeps only in-frame clonotypes and omits some of them. Of about 190,000 clones listed, about 88% were seen once; the top ten hold roughly 6.2%. Sequenced: peripheral blood. The receptors originated from a woman aged 40 to 55 who had recovered from COVID-19.

The V and J genes are TRBV19 and TRBJ1-1, with 10 positions matching TRBD1. V lost 3 bases to trimming and J lost 4 bases; unmatched junction nucleotides: 2. Germline assignment: CDR1 LNHDA and CDR2 SQIVND (reference sequence). There are 14 residues in the CDR3. Here the CDR3 DNA reads TGTGCCAGTAGTATTGGGACAGGGGCCACTGAAGCTTTCTTT. Encoded protein: CASSIGTGATEAFF.

This chain links TRBV28 with TRBJ1-4; 7 bases line up with TRBD1. V trimming: 7 bases; J trimming: 7 bases; junction bases outside the gene matches: 9. The germline gives CDR1 MDHEN, CDR2 SYDVKM. The CDR3 is made up of 14 amino acids. The CDR3 nucleotides read TGTGCCAGCAAAAGCGGAGGGGGCGGTGAAAAACTGTTTTTT. It translates to CASKSGGGGEKLFF.

This sequence joins TRBV19 and TRBJ1-6, with TRBD1 matching over 11 bases. Trimming removed 5 bases from V and 10 bases from J; junction bases left unmatched: 7. The germline gives CDR1 LNHDA, CDR2 SQIVND (reference sequence). The CDR3 extends over 15 amino acids. CDR3 in DNA: TGTGCCAGTAGTTTCGGACAGGGGGCGACCTCACCCCTCCACTTT. Translated, it gives CASSFGQGATSPLHF.